This T cell receptor (beta chain) was identified in a study of CD8 T cells in Susac syndrome. Sequencing of TCR beta was performed on blood CD8+ and CD4+ T cells. The multiple sclerosis control group consisted of treatment-naive patients whose relapsing-remitting disease, which was either stable or active, fulfilled revised McDonald criteria. Negative isolation was used for CD8+ and CD4+ T cells, and FACS enrichment was applied to TEMRA cells. The V gene's germline CDR1 is GTSNPN and CDR2 SVGIG (reference sequence). The CDR3 covers 15 residues. V was trimmed by 4 bases and J by 4 bases, leaving 19 bases between them. This clonotype is a singleton in its sample. Random-hexamer reverse transcription was applied to roughly 0.5 to 1 ug RNA. TCR beta CDR3 was amplified by immunoSEQ covering 54 Vbeta and 13 Jbeta. TCRdb redid the calling of the immunoSEQ multiplex PCR reads with MiXCR, one entry per CDR3 protein. The sample records over 150,000 distinct CDR3 sequences, nearly 95% being singletons.

V and J are TRBV30 and TRBJ2-5; D unclear. Sequencing was carried out using CD4+ T cells from PBMCs. The sequence derives from a human donor with multiple sclerosis. CDR3 bases: TGTGCCTGGAAGTATCCTTGGTCGGCAATAGAGACCCAGTACTTC. It codes for CAWKYPWSAIETQYF.